These 20 T cell receptor beta chains came from one sample sequenced in a study of blood T cell repertoires in COVID-19. TCRdb's table, derived via immunoSEQ multiplex PCR, lists solely in-frame clones and lacks some. The table shows 230,000 or so clones, with roughly 87% occurring only once. Material for sequencing was peripheral blood. These receptors were obtained from a man aged 35 to 55 with active or convalescent COVID-19.

This chain connects TRBV3-1 (or the pseudogene TRBV3-2) to TRBJ1-3, with D unresolved. The CDR3 has 14 amino acids. V gave up 3 bases and J gave up 7 bases, with 13 bases separating them. Looked up from germline, CDR1 is LGHDT and CDR2 is YNNKEL (reference sequence). CDR3 in amino acids: CASSHNLAGNTIYF. The CDR3 coding sequence is TGTGCCAGCAGCCACAATCTTGCCGGGAACACCATATATTTT.

The chain uses TRBV5-1 and TRBJ1-1, with TRBD1 matching over 9 bases. J was trimmed by 3 bases and V by 4 bases; bases with no gene match: 7. Germline V CDR1 and CDR2: SGHRS, YFSETQ. The CDR3 is made up of 15 amino acids. CDR3 nucleotide sequence: TGCGCCAGCAGCCCCCATTGGGACAGGGACACTGAAGCTTTCTTT. Protein sequence: CASSPHWDRDTEAFF. Full variable domain (remainder filled in from reference TRBV5-1 and TRBJ1-1): KAGVTQTPRYLIKTRGQQVTLSCSPISGHRSVSWYQQTPGQGLQFLFEYFSETQRNKGNFPGRFSGRQFSNSRSEMNVSTLELGDSALYLCASSPHWDRDTEAFFGQGTRLTVV.

The V call is TRBV4-1, the J call TRBJ1-5, with TRBD1 matching over 7 bases. From germline, CDR1 is MGHRA and CDR2 YSYEKL. With 6 bases clipped from V and 11 bases from J, the junction kept 10 bases outside the gene matches. CDR3 length: 13 amino acids. This CDR3 is CASSIGDGQAQHF. In nucleotides, the CDR3 is TGCGCCAGCAGTATAGGAGACGGACAGGCCCAGCATTTT.

The CDR3 protein is CASSLTSGRGTGELFF. CDR3 nucleotides: TGTGCCAGCAGCCTCACTAGCGGGAGGGGGACCGGGGAGCTGTTTTTT. The rearrangement links TRBV7-3 to TRBJ2-2; 13 bases are shared with TRBD2. This CDR3 spans 16 amino acids. The V gene end was trimmed by 5 bases and the J gene end by 5 bases; junction bases not matched to a gene: 5. Germline-derived CDR1 and CDR2 are SGHTA and FQGTGA.

This rearrangement joins TRBV30 to TRBJ2-7; maybe TRBD1 (5 bases). CDR3 length: 13 residues. V was shortened by 3 bases and J by 0 bases, with 9 bases between the two germline ends. CDR1 is GTSNPN and CDR2 is SVGIG in the germline V gene (reference sequence). CDR3 amino acids: CAWRDSYSYEQYF. DNA of the CDR3: TGTGCCTGGAGAGACAGCTACTCCTACGAGCAGTACTTC.

The chain carries TRBV14 and TRBJ1-1; D is unclear. V lost 1 base and J 5 bases, leaving 8 bases between the germline ends. Germline V lookup: CDR1 SGHDN, CDR2 FVKESK. The CDR3 is made up of 13 amino acids. CDR3 sequence reads: CASSQGLRTEAFF. The CDR3 DNA is TGTGCCAGCAGCCAAGGGTTACGGACTGAAGCTTTCTTT.

J is TRBJ1-5 and V is TRBV2; D is ambiguous. The CDR3 loop spans 13 amino acids. V gave up 5 bases and J gave up 7 bases, with 12 bases separating them. The V gene's germline CDR1 is SNHLY and CDR2 FYNNEI. DNA for the CDR3: TGTGCCAGCAGTCCCCAAACGGAGCAGCCCCAGCATTTT. Translating gives CASSPQTEQPQHF.

In DNA, the CDR3 is TGTGCCAGTAGTCTGGGACAGGGACTGAGCACTGAAGCTTTCTTT. Translated: CASSLGQGLSTEAFF. The chain joins TRBV19 to TRBJ1-1; 9 nucleotides align to TRBD1. V dropped 5 bases and J dropped 4; count of bases not matched to a gene: 8. Looked up from germline, CDR1 is LNHDA and CDR2 is SQIVND (reference sequence). This CDR3 spans 15 amino acids. Full variable domain (outside the CDR3, taken from reference TRBV19 and TRBJ1-1): DGGITQSPKYLFRKEGQNVTLSCEQNLNHDAMYWYRQDPGQGLRLIYYSQIVNDFQKGDIAEGYSVSREKKESFPLTVTSAQKNPTAFYLCASSLGQGLSTEAFFGQGTRLTVV.

CDR3 sequence: CASSFGGSHSPLHF. Written as DNA, the CDR3 is TGTGCCAGCAGTTTCGGGGGGAGTCATTCACCCCTCCACTTT. V and J are TRBV28 and TRBJ1-6, with D tentatively TRBD1 (5 bases). Germline V CDR1 and CDR2: MDHEN, SYDVKM. The CDR3 is made up of 14 amino acids. Trimming cost V 3 bases and J 8 bases, with 11 bases left between them. The whole variable domain, remainder taken from reference TRBV28 and TRBJ1-6, is DVKVTQSSRYLVKRTGEKVFLECVQDMDHENMFWYRQDPGLGLRLIYFSYDVKMKEKGDIPEGYSVSREKKERFSLILESASTNQTSMYLCASSFGGSHSPLHFGNGTRLTVT.

This rearrangement joins TRBV19 to TRBJ1-2; 9 nucleotides line up with TRBD1. Germline CDR1 LNHDA, CDR2 SQIVND (reference sequence). The CDR3 is made up of 12 amino acids. V was pared by 5 bases and J by 10 bases, with 5 bases of the junction left unmatched. CDR3 nucleotide sequence: TGTGCCAGTAGTCCGCGACAGGGGGACTACACCTTC. It translates to CASSPRQGDYTF.

This clone was counted only a few times. The V gene is TRBV7-9, the J gene TRBJ2-5, with 8 bases that match TRBD2. The germline V gene encodes CDR1 SEHNR and CDR2 FQNEAQ (reference sequence). The trim removed 7 bases at V and 3 bases at J, leaving 4 bases unmatched. This CDR3 has 13 amino acids. The CDR3 region is CASTTGGEETQYF. CDR3 DNA: TGTGCCAGCACCACCGGGGGGGAAGAGACCCAGTACTTC.

The chain combines TRBV19 with TRBJ2-2, with 8 nucleotides matching TRBD1. Germline assignment: CDR1 LNHDA and CDR2 SQIVND (reference sequence). V trimming: 5 bases; J trimming: 3 bases; junction bases outside the gene matches: 8. CDR3 length: 16 residues. CDR3 residues: CASSPRDRRDTGELFF. DNA of the CDR3: TGTGCCAGTAGTCCCAGGGACAGGCGAGACACCGGGGAGCTGTTTTTT.

The chain couples TRBV6-5 to TRBJ2-7; possible D gene TRBD1, 5 bases. V dropped 4 bases and J dropped 2 bases, with 9 bases sitting between them. CDR3 length equals 13 residues. CDR1 and CDR2 from the germline V gene are MNHEY and SVGAGI. CDR3 residues: CASSSTDPYEQYF. The DNA for the CDR3 is TGTGCCAGCAGTTCGACAGACCCCTACGAGCAGTACTTC.

The chain carries TRBV6-1 and TRBJ1-2, with 7 nucleotides matching TRBD1. This CDR3 spans 18 amino acids. Per the germline V gene, CDR1 is MNHNS and CDR2 is SASEGT. Trimming at V came to 0 bases and at J to 2 bases, leaving 12 bases not matched to a gene. The CDR3 spells CASSEARDRVARNYGYTF. The CDR3 region has the DNA TGTGCCAGCAGTGAAGCGAGAGACAGGGTAGCACGGAACTATGGCTACACCTTC.

V and J are TRBV12-5 and TRBJ2-3, with 7 bases lining up with TRBD1. The CDR3 covers 14 residues. Losses at the gene ends were 6 bases for V and 1 base for J; bases not matched to a gene: 4. CDR1 LGHNT and CDR2 FRNRAP come from the germline V gene. CDR3 protein: CASGIDRGTDTQYF. CDR3 in DNA: TGTGCTAGTGGCATAGACAGGGGCACAGATACGCAGTATTTT. Looking up the rest from reference TRBV12-5 and TRBJ2-3 gives the full variable domain: DARVTQTPRHKVTEMGQEVTMRCQPILGHNTVFWYRQTMMQGLELLAYFRNRAPLDDSGMPKDRFSAEMPDATLATLKIQPSEPRDSAVYFCASGIDRGTDTQYFGPGTRLTVL.

The chain recombines TRBV4-1 with TRBJ2-5; TRBD1 matches at 7 bases. The ends lost 3 bases at V and 5 bases at J; junction bases unmatched: 15. The CDR3 spans 17 residues. Germline CDR1 is MGHRA and CDR2 is YSYEKL. CDR3: CASSQNRGLTTHETQYF. In DNA form, the CDR3 reads TGCGCCAGCAGCCAGAACAGGGGTCTGACCACCCATGAGACCCAGTACTTC.

The V gene is TRBV28, the J gene TRBJ1-6; D gene ambiguous. Trimming took 2 bases from V and 5 from J, leaving 7 bases between them. Germline lookup yields CDR1 MDHEN and CDR2 SYDVKM. This CDR3 has 14 residues. CDR3 coding DNA: TGTGCCAGCAGTTTACTGCAGAATAATTCACCCCTCCACTTT. This codes for CASSLLQNNSPLHF.

This clone was seen a few times. The chain links TRBV7-9 to TRBJ2-1; 7 bases fit TRBD2. The CDR3 consists of 16 residues. Trimming took 4 bases from V and 6 from J; bases not matched to a gene: 12. CDR1 and CDR2 (germline): SEHNR, FQNEAQ (reference sequence). The CDR3 DNA reads TGTGCCAGCAGCTATGTTCCTGGACTAGAAGCCAATGAGCAGTTCTTC. It yields the protein CASSYVPGLEANEQFF.

The chain has TRBV3-1 (or the pseudogene TRBV3-2) and TRBJ1-2; no definite D call. The CDR3 is made up of 15 amino acids. The germline CDR1 and CDR2 sequences are LGHDT and YNNKEL (reference sequence). Trimming pared 2 bases from V and 2 bases from J, leaving 12 bases between. CDR3 nucleotide sequence: TGTGCCAGCAGCCAACTCGGTTCGGGAAACTATGGCTACACCTTC. It codes for CASSQLGSGNYGYTF.

This rearrangement joins TRBV30 to TRBJ1-5; D not resolved. The CDR3 sequence is 14 residues long. The germline gives CDR1 GTSNPN, CDR2 SVGIG (reference sequence). Between the trimmed V and J ends, which lost 2 bases and 6 bases, there was a span of 14 bases. Written as DNA, the CDR3 is TGTGCCTGGAGTCTTGGGCCCCCTCGTCAGCCCCAGCATTTT. As protein: CAWSLGPPRQPQHF.